This T cell receptor beta chain appears in the sequencing data of a study of T cells expressing NK-cell markers (dated by TCRdb to the early 2020s). The study in broad terms: About 8 donors provided sorted CD3+CD56+NKG2C+, CD3+CD56+NKG2C- and CD3+CD56-NKG2C+ T-cell subsets, whose TCR beta-chain repertoires were profiled. Of the eight sequenced donors, seven were found to be HCMV-seropositive and one was found to be HCMV-seronegative. The eight sequenced donors were randomly selected healthy volunteers, three men and five women. Libraries were sequenced as 2 x 150 bp reads on Illumina HiSeq 2000/2500, MiSeq or NextSeq.

On the study overall, not on this receptor specifically: Those dominant clonotypes were again the most abundant among CD3+CD56-NKG2C+ cells in a handful of donors, at about 28.3-65%. In six donors, the dominant CD3+CD56+NKG2C+ clonotypes were among the top 10 CD8+ clonotypes and accounted for roughly 1.0-8% of CD8+ T cells. Whether the expanded NKG2C-expressing T cell clones were specific for HCMV antigens remained unclear.

About this clonotype itself: No cognate antigen has been identified for it.

The listed sequencing device is Illumina HiSeq 2000. TCR beta cDNA libraries were made by 5'RACE template switching that added a universal primer site and unique molecular identifiers. cDNA synthesis was primed from the TCR beta constant segment, followed by two successive PCR amplification steps. As for the original processing: MIGEC handled demultiplexing of the reads and grouping by UMI, while MiTCR was used to assemble and quantify clonotypes. To exclude erroneous sequences, only TCR cDNA sequences supported by at least two reads were retained. Downstream repertoire analysis used the tcR package, and clonotypes were matched across fractions by CDR3 nucleotide sequence plus V segment. VDJmatch was used to annotate antigen specificity against VDJdb, with one amino acid substitution allowed in CDR3. TCRdb reprocessed the reads, so every CDR3 protein sequence counts as one entry and DNA is not shown. The V and J calls and clone size are TCRdb's, not the authors'. The sample's clone listing holds about 410,000 distinct CDR3 sequences. About 10% of the sample is in the top ten clones.

A commercial ELISA kit detecting HCMV-specific IgG in serum was used to determine HCMV serostatus. Ficoll density gradient centrifugation was used to isolate peripheral blood mononuclear cells from blood. The germline V gene encodes CDR1 SGHRS and CDR2 YFSETQ. The CDR3, from cysteine to phenylalanine, totals 15 residues. The coding DNA is unavailable. The specimen was blood T cells: a sorted CD56 or NKG2C T cell subset, CD4+ or CD8+ T cells, or bulk PBMC T cells (not recorded which). The sequence came from a woman in her forties or fifties in good health. Donor details come from another sample of the same person, matched by shared clones. The chain couples TRBV5-1 to TRBJ2-2. Here the CDR3 is given as CASSLAGTNTGELFF.